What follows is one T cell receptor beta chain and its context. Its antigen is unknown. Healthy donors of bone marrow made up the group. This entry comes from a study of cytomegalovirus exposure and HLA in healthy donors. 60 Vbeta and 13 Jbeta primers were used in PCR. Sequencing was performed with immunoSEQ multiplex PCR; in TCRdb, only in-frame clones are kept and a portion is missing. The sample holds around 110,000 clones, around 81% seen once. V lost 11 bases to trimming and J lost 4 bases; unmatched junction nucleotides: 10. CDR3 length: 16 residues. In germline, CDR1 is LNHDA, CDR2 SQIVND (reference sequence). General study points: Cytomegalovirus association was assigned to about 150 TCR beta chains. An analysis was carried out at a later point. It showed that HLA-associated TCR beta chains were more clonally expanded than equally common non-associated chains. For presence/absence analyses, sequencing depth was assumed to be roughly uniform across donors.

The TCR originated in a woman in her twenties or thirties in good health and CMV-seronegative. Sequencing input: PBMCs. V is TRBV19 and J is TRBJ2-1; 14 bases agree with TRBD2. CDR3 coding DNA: TGTGCCCGACCGGGACTAGCGGGAGTCCTATACAATGAGCAGTTCTTC. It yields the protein CARPGLAGVLYNEQFF.